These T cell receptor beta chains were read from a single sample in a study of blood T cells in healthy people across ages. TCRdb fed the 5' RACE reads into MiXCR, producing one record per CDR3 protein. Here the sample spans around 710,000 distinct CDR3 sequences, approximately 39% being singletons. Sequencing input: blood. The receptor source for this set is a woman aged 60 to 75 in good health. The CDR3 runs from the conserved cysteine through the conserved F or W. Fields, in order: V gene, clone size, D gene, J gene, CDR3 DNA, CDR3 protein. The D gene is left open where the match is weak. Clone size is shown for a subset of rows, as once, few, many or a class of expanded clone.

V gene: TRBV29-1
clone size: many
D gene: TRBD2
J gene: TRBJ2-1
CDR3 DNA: TGCAGCGCCGCACTAGCGGGAGGTGGAAATGAGCAGTTCTTC
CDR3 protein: CSAALAGGGNEQFF

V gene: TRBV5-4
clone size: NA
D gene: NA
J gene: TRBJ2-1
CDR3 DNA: TGTGCCAGCAGCTTGGAGTGGGAGCAATGCAATGAGCAGTTCTTC
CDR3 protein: CASSLEWEQCNEQFF

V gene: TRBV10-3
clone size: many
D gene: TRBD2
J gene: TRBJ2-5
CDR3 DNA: TGTGCCACCGGCGGGCTAGCGGGGGGCCCCACCCAAGAGACCCAGTACTTC
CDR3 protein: CATGGLAGGPTQETQYF

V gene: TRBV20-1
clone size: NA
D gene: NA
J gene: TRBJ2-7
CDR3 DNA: TGCAGTGCTAGATTTACGGGATACGAGCAGTACTTC
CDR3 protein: CSARFTGYEQYF

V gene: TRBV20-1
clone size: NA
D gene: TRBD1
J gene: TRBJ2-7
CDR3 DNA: TGCAGTGCCGGACAGGGTGCATACTACGAGCAGTACTTC
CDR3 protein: CSAGQGAYYEQYF

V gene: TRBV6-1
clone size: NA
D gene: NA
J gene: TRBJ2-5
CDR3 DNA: TGTGCCAGCAGTGAAGCGCTTCATGGGGGAGAGACCCAGTACTTC
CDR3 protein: CASSEALHGGETQYF

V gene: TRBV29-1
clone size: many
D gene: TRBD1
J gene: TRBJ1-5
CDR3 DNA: TGCAGCGTTGGACAGGGTAGGGGTCAGCCCCAGCATTTT
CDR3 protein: CSVGQGRGQPQHF

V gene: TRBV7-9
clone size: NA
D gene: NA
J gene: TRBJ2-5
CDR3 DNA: TGTGCCAGCACGACTACAGAGACCCAGTACTTC
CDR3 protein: CASTTTETQYF

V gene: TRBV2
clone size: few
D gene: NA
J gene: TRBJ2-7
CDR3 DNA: TGTGCCAGCAGTCGGGAGATCGAGGCCTACGAGCAGTACTTC
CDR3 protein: CASSREIEAYEQYF

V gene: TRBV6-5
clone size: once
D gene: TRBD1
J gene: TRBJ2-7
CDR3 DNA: TGTGCCAGCAGCTACGAGGACAGGAAATACTCCTACGAGCAGTACTTC
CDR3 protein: CASSYEDRKYSYEQYF

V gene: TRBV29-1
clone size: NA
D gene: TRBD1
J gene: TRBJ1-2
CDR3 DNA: TGCAGCGTGGCCGCAGGGGGGAACTATGGCTACACCTTC
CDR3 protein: CSVAAGGNYGYTF

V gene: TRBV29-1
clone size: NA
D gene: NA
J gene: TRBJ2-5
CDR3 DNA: TGCAGCGTCCGACCCCGCCTCCAAGAGACCCAGTACTTC
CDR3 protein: CSVRPRLQETQYF

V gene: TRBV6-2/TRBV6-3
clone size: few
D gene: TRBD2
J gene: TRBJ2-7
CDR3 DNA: TGTGCCAGCATTACCAGCGGGAGTGACGAGCAGTACTTC
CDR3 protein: CASITSGSDEQYF

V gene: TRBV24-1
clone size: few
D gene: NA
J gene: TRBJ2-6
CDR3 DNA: TGTGCCACCAGTGCCCAAGACATCTCTGGGGCCAACGTCCTGACTTTC
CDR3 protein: CATSAQDISGANVLTF

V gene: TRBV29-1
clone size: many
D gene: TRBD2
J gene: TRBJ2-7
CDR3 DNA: TGCAGCCATCATGGGGGGGTCATCTTTTACGAGCAGTACTTC
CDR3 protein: CSHHGGVIFYEQYF

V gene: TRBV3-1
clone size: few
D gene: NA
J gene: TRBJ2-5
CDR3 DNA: TGTGCCAGCAGCCAACGCCTTGGTAACCAAGAGACCCAGTACTTC
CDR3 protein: CASSQRLGNQETQYF

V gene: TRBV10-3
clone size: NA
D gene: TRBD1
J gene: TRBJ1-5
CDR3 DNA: TGTGCCATCAGTGAGACCGGACAGGGGGGTCAGCCCCAGCATTTT
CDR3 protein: CAISETGQGGQPQHF

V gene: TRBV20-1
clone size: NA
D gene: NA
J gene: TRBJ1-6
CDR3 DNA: TGCAGTGCTAGAGAGGACAGTCTTAATTCACCCCTCCACTTT
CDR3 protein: CSAREDSLNSPLHF

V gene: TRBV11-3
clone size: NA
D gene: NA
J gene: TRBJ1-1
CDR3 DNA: TGTGCCAGCAGCTTGGACTCAGGTGGAACTACTGAAGCTTTCTTT
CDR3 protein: CASSLDSGGTTEAFF

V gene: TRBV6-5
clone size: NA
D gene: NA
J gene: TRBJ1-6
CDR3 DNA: TGTGCCAGCAGTTACGAGGGACTTATTAATTCACCCCTCCACTTT
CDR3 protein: CASSYEGLINSPLHF

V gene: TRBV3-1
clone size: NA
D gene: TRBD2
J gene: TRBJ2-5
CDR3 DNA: TGTGCCAGCAGCCAATTTAGCGGGAGGGAGACCCAGTACTTC
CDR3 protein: CASSQFSGRETQYF

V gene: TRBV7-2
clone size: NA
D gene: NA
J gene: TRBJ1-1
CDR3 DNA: TGTGCCAGCAGCCCCCTGACACGGGAAGCTTTCTTT
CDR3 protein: CASSPLTREAFF

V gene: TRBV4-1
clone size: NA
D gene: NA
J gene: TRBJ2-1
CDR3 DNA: TGCGCCAGCAGCCAGACTCTCAGCTCCTACAATGAGCAGTTCTTC
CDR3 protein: CASSQTLSSYNEQFF

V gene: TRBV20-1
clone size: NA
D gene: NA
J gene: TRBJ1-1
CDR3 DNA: TGCAGTGCTATAGAACATAACACTGAAGCTTTCTTT
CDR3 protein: CSAIEHNTEAFF

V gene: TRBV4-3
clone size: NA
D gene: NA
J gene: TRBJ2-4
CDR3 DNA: TGCGCCAGCAGCCAATCTCAGGGCCGGGAAAACATTCAGTACTTC
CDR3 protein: CASSQSQGRENIQYF

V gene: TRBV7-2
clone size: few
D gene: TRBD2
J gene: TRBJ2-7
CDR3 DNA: TGTGCCAGCAGCGTAGCGGGGAGGAGGTACGAGCAGTACTTC
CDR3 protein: CASSVAGRRYEQYF

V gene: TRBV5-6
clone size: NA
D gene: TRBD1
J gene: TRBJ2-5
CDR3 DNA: TGTGCCAGCAGCTCCTATCTCCTCGGGACAGGGGGGGAGACCCAGTACTTC
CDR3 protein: CASSSYLLGTGGETQYF

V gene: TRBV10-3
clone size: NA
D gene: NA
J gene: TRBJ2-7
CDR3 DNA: TGTGCCATCAGTCAGTCAAACAATGGGGCAGACGAGCAGTACTTC
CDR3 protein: CAISQSNNGADEQYF

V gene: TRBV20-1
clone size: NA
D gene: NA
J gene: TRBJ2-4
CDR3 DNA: TGCAGTGCTAGCCCCGCGGCCAAAAACATTCAGTACTTC
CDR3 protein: CSASPAAKNIQYF

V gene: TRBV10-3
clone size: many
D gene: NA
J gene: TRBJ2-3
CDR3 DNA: TGTGCCATCAGGGGGACTAGCACAGATACGCAGTATTTT
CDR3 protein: CAIRGTSTDTQYF

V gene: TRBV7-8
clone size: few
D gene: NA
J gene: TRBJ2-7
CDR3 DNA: TGTGCCAGCAGCCTCGGGACTCTATCCTACGAGCAGTACTTC
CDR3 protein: CASSLGTLSYEQYF

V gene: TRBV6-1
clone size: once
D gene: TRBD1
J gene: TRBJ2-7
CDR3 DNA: TGTGCCAGCAGTCTGGACAGGGTAGGCTACGAGCAGTACTTC
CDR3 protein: CASSLDRVGYEQYF

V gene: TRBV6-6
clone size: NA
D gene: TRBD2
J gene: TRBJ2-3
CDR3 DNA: TGTGCCGGAGGGGACTACACAGATACGCAGTATTTT
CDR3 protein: CAGGDYTDTQYF

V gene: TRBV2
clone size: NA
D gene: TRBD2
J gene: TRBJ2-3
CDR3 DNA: TGTGCCACCGATGGACTAGCTAGCACAGATACGCAGTATTTT
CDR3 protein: CATDGLASTDTQYF

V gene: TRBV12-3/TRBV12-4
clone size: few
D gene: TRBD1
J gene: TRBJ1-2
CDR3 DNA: TGTGCCAGCAGACACTCGACAGGGAGGGGCGGCTACACCTTC
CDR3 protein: CASRHSTGRGGYTF

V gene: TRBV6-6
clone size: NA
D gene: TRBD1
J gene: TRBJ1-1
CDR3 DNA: TGTGCCAGCATCCCACAGGGGGTGGTCGCTGAAGCTTTCTTT
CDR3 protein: CASIPQGVVAEAFF

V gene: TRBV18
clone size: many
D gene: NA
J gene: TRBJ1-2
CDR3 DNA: TGTGCCAGCTCAGACGGCGGAAGCTATGGCTACACCTTC
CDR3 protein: CASSDGGSYGYTF

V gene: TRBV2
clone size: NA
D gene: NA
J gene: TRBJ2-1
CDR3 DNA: TGTGCCAGCAGGCAGGGAGTAAGGAATGAGCAGTTCTTC
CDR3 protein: CASRQGVRNEQFF

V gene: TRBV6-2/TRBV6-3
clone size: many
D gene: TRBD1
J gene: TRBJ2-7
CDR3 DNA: TGTGCCAGCAGTTCCCCCGGGACAGGAGTCGGCGAGCAGTACTTC
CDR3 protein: CASSSPGTGVGEQYF

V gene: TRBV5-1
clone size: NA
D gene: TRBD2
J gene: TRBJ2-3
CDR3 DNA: TGCGCCAGCAGCTTTGAGAGGGGACTAGCGGGGGGGTACCCCACAGATACGCAGTATTTT
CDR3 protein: CASSFERGLAGGYPTDTQYF

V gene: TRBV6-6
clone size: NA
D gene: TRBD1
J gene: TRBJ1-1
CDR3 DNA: TGTGCCAGCAGTTACTCGGGACAGGGGGCGGTTGAAGCTTTCTTT
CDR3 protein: CASSYSGQGAVEAFF

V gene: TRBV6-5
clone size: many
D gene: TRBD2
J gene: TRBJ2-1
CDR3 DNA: TGTGCCACCCGACCGGGAGGATACAATGAGCAGTTCTTC
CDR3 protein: CATRPGGYNEQFF

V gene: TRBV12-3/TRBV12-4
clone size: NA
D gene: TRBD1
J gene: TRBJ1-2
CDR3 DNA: TGTGCCAGCAGTGCATTTGGAAAGGGGTCGGGACAGGGCTATGGCTACACCTTC
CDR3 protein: CASSAFGKGSGQGYGYTF

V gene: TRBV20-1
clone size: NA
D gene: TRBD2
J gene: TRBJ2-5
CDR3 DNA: TGCAGTGCGCCGAAACTAGCGGGTGATAGGGAGACCCAGTACTTC
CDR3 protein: CSAPKLAGDRETQYF

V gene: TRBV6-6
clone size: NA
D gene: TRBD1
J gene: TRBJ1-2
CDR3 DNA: TGTGCCAGCAGTTACTCGGGGACAGAGCTCTATGGCTACACCTTC
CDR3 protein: CASSYSGTELYGYTF

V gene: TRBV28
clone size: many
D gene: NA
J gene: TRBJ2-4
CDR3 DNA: TGTGCCAGCAGCCCCGAGCAGGGGGGTAACATTCAGTACTTC
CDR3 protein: CASSPEQGGNIQYF

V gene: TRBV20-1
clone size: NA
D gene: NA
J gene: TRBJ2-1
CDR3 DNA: TGCAGTGCTAGAGATGTCCGGGGCAACTACAATGAGCAGTTCTTC
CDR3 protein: CSARDVRGNYNEQFF

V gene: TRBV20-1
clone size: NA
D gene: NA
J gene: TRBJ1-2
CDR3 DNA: TGCAGTGCTACCCGAGCGGGGGGGAGCGGCTACACCTTC
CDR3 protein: CSATRAGGSGYTF

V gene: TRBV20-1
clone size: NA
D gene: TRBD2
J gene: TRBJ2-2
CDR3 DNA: TGCAGTGCTAAGCGGGGCGGTGGGTGGGAGCTGTTTTTT
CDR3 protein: CSAKRGGGWELFF

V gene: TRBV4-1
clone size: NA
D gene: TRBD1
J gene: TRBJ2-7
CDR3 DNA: TGCGCCAGCAGTTCCATAGGGACAGGGGACGAGCAGTACTTC
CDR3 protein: CASSSIGTGDEQYF

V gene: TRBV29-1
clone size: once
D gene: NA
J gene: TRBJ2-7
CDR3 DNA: TGCAGCGTTGAGGAGAGATCTTCCTACGAGCAGTACTTC
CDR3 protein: CSVEERSSYEQYF

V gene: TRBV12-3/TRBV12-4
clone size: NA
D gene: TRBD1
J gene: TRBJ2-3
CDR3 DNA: TGTGCCAGCAGTTCGGGGGACAGGGTTCAAACAGATACGCAGTATTTT
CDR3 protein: CASSSGDRVQTDTQYF

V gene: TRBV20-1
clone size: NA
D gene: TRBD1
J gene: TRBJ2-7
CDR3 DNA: TGCAGTGCTTCACAGGGGGCCTACGAGCAGTACTTC
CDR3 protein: CSASQGAYEQYF

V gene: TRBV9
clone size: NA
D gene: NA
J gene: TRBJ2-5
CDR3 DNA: TGTGCCAGCAGCGTATCTGTTGAGCAGTACTTC
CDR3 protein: CASSVSVEQYF

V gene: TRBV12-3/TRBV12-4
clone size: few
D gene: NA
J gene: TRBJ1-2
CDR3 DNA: TGTGCCAGCAGTTTGTTCCCCGTCTATGGCTACACCTTC
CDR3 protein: CASSLFPVYGYTF

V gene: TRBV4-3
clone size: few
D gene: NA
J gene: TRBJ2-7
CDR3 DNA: TGCGCCAGCAGCGAAGGATTAGCGATACGGGCCTACGAGCAGTACTTC
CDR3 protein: CASSEGLAIRAYEQYF

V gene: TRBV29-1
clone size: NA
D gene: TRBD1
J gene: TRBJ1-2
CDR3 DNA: TGCAGCGTCGGGACAGAAACTAACTATGGCTACACCTTC
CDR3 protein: CSVGTETNYGYTF

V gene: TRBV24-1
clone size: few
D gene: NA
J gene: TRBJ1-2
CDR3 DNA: TGTGCCACCAGTGCCGGGGGCGACTATGGCTACACCTTC
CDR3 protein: CATSAGGDYGYTF

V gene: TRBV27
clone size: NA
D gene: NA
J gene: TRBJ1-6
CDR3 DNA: TGTGCCAGCAGTGAGGAGTTGGGTTTACAGAATTCACCCCTCCACTTT
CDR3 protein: CASSEELGLQNSPLHF

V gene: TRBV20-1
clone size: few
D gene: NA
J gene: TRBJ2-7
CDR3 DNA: TGCAGTGCTAGAATCGTGTCGCGGGACTCCAAGCAGTACTTC
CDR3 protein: CSARIVSRDSKQYF